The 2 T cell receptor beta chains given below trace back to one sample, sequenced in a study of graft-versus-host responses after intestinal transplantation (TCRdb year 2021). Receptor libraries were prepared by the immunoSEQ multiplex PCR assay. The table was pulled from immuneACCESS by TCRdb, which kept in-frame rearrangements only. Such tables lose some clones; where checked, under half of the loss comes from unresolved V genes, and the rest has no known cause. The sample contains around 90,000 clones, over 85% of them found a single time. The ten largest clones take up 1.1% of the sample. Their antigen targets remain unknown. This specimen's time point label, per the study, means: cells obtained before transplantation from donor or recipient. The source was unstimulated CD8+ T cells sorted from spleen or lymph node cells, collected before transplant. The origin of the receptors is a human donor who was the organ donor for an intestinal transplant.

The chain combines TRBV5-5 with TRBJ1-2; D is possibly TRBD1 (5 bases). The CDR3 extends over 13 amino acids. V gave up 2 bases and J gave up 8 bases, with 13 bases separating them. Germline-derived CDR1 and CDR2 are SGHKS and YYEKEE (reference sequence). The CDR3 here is CASSFGGRKGYTF. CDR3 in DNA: TGTGCCAGCAGCTTCGGGGGGAGAAAAGGCTACACCTTC. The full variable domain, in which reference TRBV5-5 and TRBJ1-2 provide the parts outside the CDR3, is DAGVTQSPTHLIKTRGQQVTLRCSPISGHKSVSWYQQVLGQGPQFIFQYYEKEERGRGNFPDRFSARQFPNYSSELNVNALLLGDSALYLCASSFGGRKGYTFGSGTRLTVV.

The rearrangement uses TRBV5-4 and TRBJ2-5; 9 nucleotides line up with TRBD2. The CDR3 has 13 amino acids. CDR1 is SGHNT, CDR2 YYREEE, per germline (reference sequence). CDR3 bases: TGTGCTACGAGGGCTAGCGGGGAGGGGACCCAGTACTTC. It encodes CATRASGEGTQYF.